This TCR beta chain stems from a study of shared clonotypes between healthy human individuals. Broader study findings: Sampling included only blood; tissue repertoires likely differ.

Concerning this clone: Its cognate antigen is unknown.

Using immunoSEQ multiplex PCR, the repertoire was profiled, and TCRdb retains in-frame clones only, with some absent. The table lists approximately 2.5 million clones, 90% to 95% of them singletons. Per germline, CDR1 SGHTA and CDR2 FQGTGA. V gave up 5 bases and J gave up 4 bases; unmatched junction bases: 14. This CDR3 spans 18 amino acids. Specimen: naive CD4+ T cells sorted from blood. The subset is: CD45RA+ positively selected. The gene calls are TRBV7-3 and TRBJ2-5, with 12 bases identical to TRBD2. This clonotype originated in a man in his late teens or twenties in good health. The CDR3 here is CASSLLGASGGAGETQYF. For the CDR3, the DNA is TGTGCCAGCAGCCTCCTCGGTGCTAGCGGGGGGGCAGGAGAGACCCAGTACTTC. Combining the CDR3 with reference TRBV7-3 and TRBJ2-5 gives the whole variable domain GAGVSQTPSNKVTEKGKYVELRCDPISGHTALYWYRQSLGQGPEFLIYFQGTGAADDSGLPNDRFFAVRPEGSVSTLKIQRTERGDSAVYLCASSLLGASGGAGETQYFGPGTRLLVL.